The 27 T cell receptor beta chains presented below share a single source sample, sequenced in a study of glioma-infiltrating T cells. Using RNA template, CDR3s of TCR alpha and beta were amplified with iRepertoire arm-PCR. Each CDR3 protein is one row after TCRdb ran MiXCR on the multiplex PCR reads. The sample includes about 210,000 distinct CDR3 sequences, 25% to 35% of them seen just once. Sequences were obtained from glioma tissue, nonneoplastic brain tissue, or PBMCs (not recorded which). The receptors come from a human donor with low-grade glioma or glioblastoma, undergoing nonglioma brain surgery, or in good health (not recorded which).

In its sample, this clonotype was seen many times. This chain's CDR3 is CASSTRMDPGKEDTQYF. CDR3 bases: TGTGCCAGCAGCACCCGGATGGATCCCGGGAAGGAAGATACGCAGTATTTT. This chain connects TRBV7-2 to TRBJ2-3, with a weak D call TRBD2 (5 bases). The CDR3 is 17 residues long. The V end lost 5 bases, the J end lost 5 bases, and 23 bases lay between the germline ends. Per germline, CDR1 SGHTA and CDR2 FQGNSA.

CDR3: CASSLDRVSYNEQFF. In DNA form, the CDR3 reads TGCGCCAGCAGCTTGGACAGGGTATCCTACAATGAGCAGTTCTTC. The chain links TRBV5-1 to TRBJ2-1; D is possibly TRBD1 (6 bases). The germline CDR1 and CDR2 sequences are SGHRS and YFSETQ. The germline V and J ends were trimmed by 0 bases and 1 base, with 8 bases remaining between them. The CDR3 runs 15 residues.

In the case of this clonotype: Given a much more abundant clone one base away, this may be a read error. The chain recombines TRBV4-1 with TRBJ1-1, with 8 bases matching TRBD1. From germline, CDR1 is MGHRA and CDR2 YSYEKL. The CDR3 covers 15 residues. CDR3 in DNA: TGCGCCAGCAGCCAAGAGGACAGGGAGGGCACTGAAGCTTTATTT. It specifies CASSQEDREGTEALF.

This clonotype was counted at least ten times. This chain connects TRBV7-6 to TRBJ2-2, with 7 bases lining up with TRBD2. From germline, CDR1 is SGHVS and CDR2 FNYEAQ. CDR3 length: 17 amino acids. Trimming took 6 bases from V and 5 from J; bases not matched to a gene: 15. The CDR3 reads CASRPRTGRGRTGELFF. DNA of the CDR3: TGTGCCAGCAGACCCAGAACCGGGCGGGGGAGGACCGGGGAGCTGTTTTTT.

This clonotype was counted a few times. The J gene is TRBJ1-2, the V gene TRBV9; D remains unclear. The CDR3 runs 13 residues. The V gene lost 0 bases and the J gene lost 0 bases, with 3 bases spanning the gap. Germline CDR1 is SGDLS and CDR2 is YYNGEE. The CDR3 DNA follows: TGTGCCAGCAGCGTAGGCTCTAACTATGGCTACACCTTC. Protein product: CASSVGSNYGYTF.

A remark on this clonotype: A read error may be the cause here, since a much bigger clone is one base away. This chain uses TRBV5-5 with TRBJ1-2, with a tentative D call TRBD1 (5 bases). This CDR3 region has 15 residues. CDR1 and CDR2 from the germline V gene are SGHKS and YYEKEE (reference sequence). The DNA for the CDR3 is TGTGCCAGCAGCTTGGCCGGGGGAGGACCATATGACTACACCTTC. Translated: CASSLAGGGPYDYTF.

As for this clonotype: This clone may be a read error of a much larger clone one base away. The gene calls are TRBV19 and TRBJ2-1; the match to TRBD2 covers 8 bases. CDR3 length equals 14 residues. The ends lost 6 bases at V and 1 base at J; junction bases unmatched: 2. Per the germline V gene, CDR1 is LNHDA and CDR2 is SQIVND (reference sequence). The chain's CDR3 is CASRASGSYNEQFF. As DNA, the CDR3 is TGTGCCAGTAGGGCTAGCGGGTCCTACAATGAGCAGTTCTTC.

Many counts were recorded for this clonotype. The chain links TRBV6-2 or TRBV6-3 to TRBJ2-3, with TRBD2 identical over 9 bases. Trimming removed 2 bases from V and 4 bases from J; junction bases left unmatched: 4. CDR3 length: 15 amino acids. Germline V gene sequence: CDR1 MNHEY, CDR2 SVGEGT. Here the CDR3 DNA reads TGTGCCAGCAGTTACGGGTTAGCGGGAGCAGATACGCAGTATTTT. Amino acids: CASSYGLAGADTQYF.

Ten or more counts support this clonotype. The chain employs TRBV12-3 or TRBV12-4 and TRBJ2-5, with 7 bases identical to TRBD1. The J segment lost 7 bases and the V segment lost 5 bases, leaving 7 bases of the junction unmatched. The CDR3 covers 13 residues. CDR3 DNA sequence: TGTGCCAGCAGTCTTACAGGGGAAGGGACCCAGTACTTC. This translates into CASSLTGEGTQYF.

This clonotype occurred many times. CDR3 bases: TGTGCCAGCAGTTACTCACGACCGAGCTCCTACGAGCAGTACTTC. Translating it yields CASSYSRPSSYEQYF. The chain uses TRBV6-5 and TRBJ2-7; no firm D call. The CDR3 is 15 amino acids. Trimming removed 0 bases at V and 0 bases at J, with 9 bases between. The germline gives CDR1 MNHEY, CDR2 SVGAGI.

Points on this clonotype: Given a much more abundant clone one base away, this may be a read error. The chain combines TRBV7-6 with TRBJ2-7, with D unclear. From germline, CDR1 is SGHVS and CDR2 FNYEAQ. This CDR3 has 14 amino acids. V dropped 3 bases and J dropped 0 bases, with 9 bases sitting between them. The CDR3 coding sequence is TGTGCCAGCAGCTTCACGGAGAACTCCTACGAGCAGTACTTC. It yields the protein CASSFTENSYEQYF.

The table lists this clonotype with many counts. V is TRBV7-9 and J is TRBJ1-1; 7 bases are shared with TRBD1. This CDR3 spans 15 amino acids. V lost 1 base and J lost 2; bases outside the gene matches: 4. From germline, CDR1 is SEHNR and CDR2 FQNEAQ (reference sequence). CDR3 bases: TGTGCCAGCAGCTTAGGGGACAGACCTAACACTGAAGCTTTCTTT. Translated, it gives CASSLGDRPNTEAFF. Combining the CDR3 with reference TRBV7-9 and TRBJ1-1 gives the whole variable domain DTGVSQNPRHKITKRGQNVTFRCDPISEHNRLYWYRQTLGQGPEFLTYFQNEAQLEKSRLLSDRFSAERPKGSFSTLEIQRTEQGDSAMYLCASSLGDRPNTEAFFGQGTRLTVV.

The V call is TRBV6-6, the J call TRBJ2-2; a weak D match, TRBD2 (6 bases). CDR3 length equals 19 residues. V lost 5 bases and J lost 4, with 26 bases in between. CDR1 and CDR2 from the germline V gene are MNHNY and SVGAGI (reference sequence). The CDR3 DNA reads as TGTGCCAGCAGTGCCCAATTCGTAGCGGAAGGGCCGAGCACCGGGGAGCTGTTTTTT. It translates to CASSAQFVAEGPSTGELFF.

The gene calls are TRBV11-2 and TRBJ1-6; TRBD1 is a possible D gene (5 bases). This CDR3 has 14 residues. CDR1 and CDR2 from the germline V gene are SGHAT and FQNNGV. V was shortened by 5 bases and J by 9 bases, with 14 bases between the two germline ends. The CDR3 region has the DNA TGTGCCAGCAGCCCTCGACAGCATAGTTCACCCCTCCACTTT. It codes for CASSPRQHSSPLHF.

This chain links TRBV19 with TRBJ2-6; the D is unclear. V lost 5 bases and J 0 bases, leaving 11 bases between the germline ends. This CDR3 is built from 16 residues. In germline, CDR1 is LNHDA, CDR2 SQIVND (reference sequence). The CDR3 region has the DNA TGTGCCAGTAGTTCGCAGATTAGCTCTGGGGCCAACGTCCTGACTTTC. This translates into CASSSQISSGANVLTF. The full variable domain, in which reference TRBV19 and TRBJ2-6 provide the parts outside the CDR3, is DGGITQSPKYLFRKEGQNVTLSCEQNLNHDAMYWYRQDPGQGLRLIYYSQIVNDFQKGDIAEGYSVSREKKESFPLTVTSAQKNPTAFYLCASSSQISSGANVLTFGAGSRLTVL.

This clonotype was counted only a few times. The rearrangement uses TRBV7-2 and TRBJ2-2; 9 bases match TRBD2. The CDR3 has 16 residues. Per germline, CDR1 SGHTA and CDR2 FQGNSA. V dropped 2 bases and J dropped 3; count of bases not matched to a gene: 4. Here the CDR3 DNA reads TGTGCCAGCAGCTTAACAGCGGGAGGAGACACCGGGGAGCTGTTTTTT. Translation gives CASSLTAGGDTGELFF.

This clonotype was detected many times. The rearrangement uses TRBV28 and TRBJ2-1; D is unclear. The CDR3 sequence is 17 residues long. Trimming removed 2 bases from V and 1 base from J, with 15 bases in between. Per germline, CDR1 MDHEN and CDR2 SYDVKM. CDR3 sequence: CASSLVQEYESYNEQFF. CDR3 nucleotides: TGTGCCAGCAGTTTAGTGCAGGAGTATGAGTCCTACAATGAGCAGTTCTTC.

Ten or more counts support this clonotype. V is TRBV27 and J is TRBJ2-6; 8 bases are shared with TRBD1. This CDR3 is 18 amino acids long. The trim removed 5 bases at V and 1 base at J, leaving 10 bases unmatched. The V gene's germline CDR1 is MNHEY and CDR2 SMNVEV (reference sequence). The CDR3 sequence: CASSPRRQGRSGANVLTF. In nucleotides, the CDR3 is TGTGCCAGCAGTCCAAGAAGACAGGGGCGGTCTGGGGCCAACGTCCTGACTTTC.

This clonotype was recorded at least ten times. The J gene is TRBJ1-5, the V gene TRBV3-1; D might be TRBD1 (5 bases). The germline gives CDR1 LGHDT, CDR2 YNNKEL (reference sequence). The CDR3 contains 15 residues. V dropped 0 bases and J dropped 3 bases, with 9 bases sitting between them. The CDR3 loop is CASSQDGDYNQPQHF. CDR3 bases: TGTGCCAGCAGCCAAGACGGGGACTACAATCAGCCCCAGCATTTT. The variable domain in full, with the rest retrieved from reference TRBV3-1 and TRBJ1-5, is DTAVSQTPKYLVTQMGNDKSIKCEQNLGHDTMYWYKQDSKKFLKIMFSYNNKELIINETVPNRFSPKSPDKAHLNLHINSLELGDSAVYFCASSQDGDYNQPQHFGDGTRLSIL.

With respect to this clonotype: A much more abundant neighbour one base away suggests this may be a read error. The chain has TRBV20-1 and TRBJ2-2, with 8 bases identical to TRBD2. Germline V gene data show CDR1 as DFQATT and CDR2 as SNEGSKA (reference sequence). The CDR3 has 14 residues. The trim removed 7 bases at V and 2 bases at J, leaving 6 bases unmatched. CDR3 region: CSDSGTINTGELFF. DNA of the CDR3: TGCAGTGATAGCGGGACGATAAACACCGGGGAGCTGTTTTTT.

This clonotype was observed many times. The rearrangement uses TRBV20-1 and TRBJ2-7, with 7 bases fitting TRBD1. The CDR3 sequence is 14 residues long. The trim removed 6 bases at V and 3 bases at J, leaving 11 bases unmatched. Per germline, CDR1 DFQATT and CDR2 SNEGSKA (reference sequence). CDR3 DNA: TGCAGTGCCCCTGACAGGGCAGGGGACTACGAGCAGTACTTC. Its protein is CSAPDRAGDYEQYF.

This clonotype was found many times. V and J are TRBV11-2 and TRBJ2-7; weak D call: TRBD2 (5 bases). Germline-derived CDR1 and CDR2 are SGHAT and FQNNGV. Trimming cost V 5 bases and J 2 bases, with 13 bases left between them. This CDR3 contains 14 residues. The CDR3 DNA follows: TGTGCCAGCAGCACCGGGGTCGGTACCTACGAGCAGTACTTC. It specifies CASSTGVGTYEQYF.

This clonotype was seen a handful of times. Here the CDR3 reads CAISEWTSATDTQYF. CDR3 coding DNA: TGTGCCATCAGTGAGTGGACTAGTGCCACAGATACGCAGTATTTT. This sequence joins TRBV10-3 and TRBJ2-3; the match to TRBD2 covers 7 bases. Per the germline V gene, CDR1 is ENHRY and CDR2 is SYGVKD. The CDR3 spans 15 residues. V shed 1 base and J 2 bases; nucleotides not matched to a gene: 3.

As to this clonotype: A read error is possible here, since a much larger clone lies one base away. The rearrangement joins TRBV7-9 to TRBJ2-5; D ambiguous. Germline loops: CDR1 SEHNR, CDR2 FQNEAQ (reference sequence). This CDR3 has 13 amino acids. In DNA form, the CDR3 reads TGTGCCAGCAGCTACGGCGTCCAAGAGACCAAGTACTTC. It codes for CASSYGVQETKYF. The variable domain in full, with the rest retrieved from reference TRBV7-9 and TRBJ2-5, is DTGVSQNPRHKITKRGQNVTFRCDPISEHNRLYWYRQTLGQGPEFLTYFQNEAQLEKSRLLSDRFSAERPKGSFSTLEIQRTEQGDSAMYLCASSYGVQETKYFGPGTRLLVL.

Details on this clonotype: One end of the junction fails to match germline, which may point to a read error. The chain recombines TRBV3-1 with TRBJ2-7, with D uncertain. Germline CDR1 and CDR2: LGHDT and YNNKEL (reference sequence). There are 13 residues in the CDR3. CDR3 protein: CASSQQNSYGQYF. The CDR3 DNA reads TGTGCCAGCAGTCAACAGAACTCCTACGGGCAGTACTTC.

This clonotype was found a few times. The rearrangement links TRBV9 to TRBJ1-4; 11 nucleotides match TRBD1. The CDR3 has 15 residues. Germline values: CDR1 SGDLS, CDR2 YYNGEE. V trimming: 4 bases; J trimming: 5 bases; junction bases outside the gene matches: 4. CDR3 sequence: CASSTGTGGNEKLFF. The CDR3 DNA reads TGTGCCAGCAGCACCGGGACAGGGGGAAATGAAAAACTGTTTTTT.

This clonotype appeared once. A much bigger clone sits one base away, suggesting this may be a read error. The chain has TRBV2 and TRBJ2-1, with 10 bases matching TRBD2. The CDR3 loop spans 15 amino acids. Germline CDR1 and CDR2: SNHLY and FYNNEI. CDR3 sequence: CAGSGRTSGYNEQFF. Here the CDR3 DNA reads TGTGCCGGCAGTGGAAGGACTAGCGGCTACAATGAGCAGTTCTTC.